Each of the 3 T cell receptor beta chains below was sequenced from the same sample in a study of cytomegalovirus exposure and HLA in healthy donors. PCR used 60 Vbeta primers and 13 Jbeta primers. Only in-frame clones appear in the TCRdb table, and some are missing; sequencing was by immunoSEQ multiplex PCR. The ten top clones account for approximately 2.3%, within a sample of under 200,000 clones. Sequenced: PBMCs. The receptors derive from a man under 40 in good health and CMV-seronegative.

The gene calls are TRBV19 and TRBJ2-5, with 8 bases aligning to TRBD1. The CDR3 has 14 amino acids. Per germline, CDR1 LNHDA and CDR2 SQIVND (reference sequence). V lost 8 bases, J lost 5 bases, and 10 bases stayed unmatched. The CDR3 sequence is CASRPQGALETQYF. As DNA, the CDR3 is TGTGCCAGTCGGCCCCAGGGGGCTTTGGAGACCCAGTACTTC. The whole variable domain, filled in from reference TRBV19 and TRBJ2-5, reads DGGITQSPKYLFRKEGQNVTLSCEQNLNHDAMYWYRQDPGQGLRLIYYSQIVNDFQKGDIAEGYSVSREKKESFPLTVTSAQKNPTAFYLCASRPQGALETQYFGPGTRLLVL.

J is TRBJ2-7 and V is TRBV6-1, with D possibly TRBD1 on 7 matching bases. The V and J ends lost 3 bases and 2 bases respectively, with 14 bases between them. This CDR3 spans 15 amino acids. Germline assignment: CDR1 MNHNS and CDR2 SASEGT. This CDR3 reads CASSDPAGTAYEQYF. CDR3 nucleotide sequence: TGTGCCAGCAGTGACCCTGCGGGGACAGCCTACGAGCAGTACTTC.

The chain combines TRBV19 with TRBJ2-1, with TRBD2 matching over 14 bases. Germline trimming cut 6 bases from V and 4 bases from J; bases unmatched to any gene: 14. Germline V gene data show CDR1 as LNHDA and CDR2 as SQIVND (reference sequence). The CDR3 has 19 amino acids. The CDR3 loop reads CASSAKSLTSGRDYNEQFF. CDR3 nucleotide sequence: TGTGCCAGTAGCGCTAAATCCTTGACTAGCGGGAGGGATTACAATGAGCAGTTCTTC.